This T cell receptor beta chain is from a study of T cell responses to AZD1222 COVID-19 vaccine. Germline V gene lookup returns CDR1 SGHRS and CDR2 YFSETQ. V lost 4 bases to trimming and J lost 4 bases; unmatched junction nucleotides: 3. CDR3 length: 13 residues. Using immunoSEQ multiplex PCR, the repertoire was profiled, and TCRdb retains in-frame clones only, with some absent. The sample includes 85,000 to 90,000 clones, more than 70% seen only once; the top ten take roughly 2.3%. The sequence derives from an adult in good health. The sequencing here drew on peripheral blood, taken on day 0 of AZD1222 vaccination. V is TRBV5-1 and J is TRBJ1-2; TRBD1 matches 8 bases. CDR3: CASSRDRGYGYTF. CDR3 sequence (DNA): TGCGCCAGCAGCCGAGACAGGGGCTATGGCTACACCTTC. Looking up the rest from reference TRBV5-1 and TRBJ1-2 gives the full variable domain: KAGVTQTPRYLIKTRGQQVTLSCSPISGHRSVSWYQQTPGQGLQFLFEYFSETQRNKGNFPGRFSGRQFSNSRSEMNVSTLELGDSALYLCASSRDRGYGYTFGSGTRLTVV.